The 19 T cell receptor beta chains reported below all come from one sample, sequenced in a study of blood T cell repertoires in COVID-19. Repertoires were generated with immunoSEQ multiplex PCR, while TCRdb's copy carries only in-frame clones and drops some. The sample holds approximately 200,000 clones, about nine tenths seen once. The sample was PBMCs or T cells enriched from blood (not recorded which). The receptors here all came from a woman aged 25 to 45 who had recovered from COVID-19.

This clone has only a few counts. V gene TRBV11-2 combines with J gene TRBJ1-3, with D perhaps matching TRBD1 (5 bases). V was pared by 0 bases and J by 2 bases, with 8 bases between. Germline lookup yields CDR1 SGHAT and CDR2 FQNNGV. CDR3 length equals 15 residues. The CDR3 sequence is CASSLEGGTGNTIYF. The CDR3 DNA is TGTGCCAGCAGCTTAGAGGGGGGAACTGGAAACACCATATATTTT.

The J gene is TRBJ2-2, the V gene TRBV4-2; 9 bases match TRBD1. Per the germline V gene, CDR1 is LGHNA and CDR2 is YNFKEQ. Unmatched junction bases numbered 9, after V lost 4 bases and J lost 6 bases. The CDR3 has 16 amino acids. CDR3 amino acids: CASSLRTGEISGELFF. Written as DNA, the CDR3 is TGTGCCAGCAGCCTTAGGACAGGGGAGATTTCCGGGGAGCTGTTTTTT.

The chain recombines TRBV29-1 with TRBJ2-3; 7 bases are shared with TRBD1. Germline CDR1 reads SQVTM; CDR2 reads ANQGSEA. The length of the CDR3 is 16 residues. The J segment lost 2 bases and the V segment lost 3 bases, leaving 11 bases of the junction unmatched. CDR3 DNA: TGCAGCGTTGACGGGATTGGGACAGACCACACAGATACGCAGTATTTT. It specifies CSVDGIGTDHTDTQYF.

A single count supports this clone. In DNA, the CDR3 is TGCGCCAGCAGCTTGGCGTGGGCTAAGAACACTGAAGCTTTCTTT. The encoded protein is CASSLAWAKNTEAFF. The J gene is TRBJ1-1, the V gene TRBV5-1; D gene unclear. The CDR3 loop spans 15 amino acids. V lost 0 bases and J lost 1, with 10 bases in between. The germline gives CDR1 SGHRS, CDR2 YFSETQ.

A word on this clone: The same CDR3 arises from other DNA sequences in this sample as well. The chain recombines TRBV9 with TRBJ1-4; weak D call: TRBD1 (6 bases). The V end was cut by 3 bases, the J end by 4 bases, with 10 bases between. There are 14 residues in the CDR3. Germline V gene lookup returns CDR1 SGDLS and CDR2 YYNGEE. Here the CDR3 reads CASSEGQRNEKLFF. The CDR3 DNA follows: TGTGCCAGCAGCGAAGGACAGCGTAATGAAAAACTGTTTTTT.

The CDR3 spells CASSPRRLDGYTF. Here the CDR3 DNA reads TGTGCCAGCAGCCCCCGAAGACTAGATGGCTACACCTTC. This chain connects TRBV11-3 to TRBJ1-2; D not resolved. The CDR3 has 13 residues. CDR1 is SGHNT and CDR2 is YENEEA in the germline V gene. The V end lost 5 bases, the J end lost 6 bases, and 13 bases lay between the germline ends.

This clone is a singleton in its sample. J is TRBJ1-2 and V is TRBV15; TRBD1 aligns across 7 bases. The CDR3 length is 12 residues. Germline trimming cut 8 bases from V and 8 bases from J; bases unmatched to any gene: 8. Germline-derived CDR1 and CDR2 are LNHNV and YYDKDF (reference sequence). CDR3 in DNA: TGTGCCACCCGGGAGGGGGCGTCGGGCTACACCTTC. Translating it yields CATREGASGYTF.

CDR3 sequence: CASSLGVGGIGETQYF. The CDR3 DNA follows: TGTGCCAGCAGCTTAGGGGTAGGGGGCATAGGTGAGACCCAGTACTTC. The chain recombines TRBV7-2 with TRBJ2-5; 7 positions agree with TRBD1. The V gene's germline CDR1 is SGHTA and CDR2 FQGNSA. V gave up 1 base and J gave up 5 bases; unmatched junction bases: 10. This CDR3 region has 16 residues.

The V and J genes are TRBV7-2 and TRBJ2-7; 11 nucleotides match TRBD1. Germline assignment: CDR1 SGHTA and CDR2 FQGNSA. This CDR3 has 14 residues. V lost 4 bases and J lost 2; bases outside the gene matches: 1. The CDR3 DNA sequence: TGTGCCAGCAGCTGGGGACAGGGGGCCTACGAGCAGTACTTC. It translates to CASSWGQGAYEQYF. Full variable domain (outside the CDR3, taken from reference TRBV7-2 and TRBJ2-7): GAGVSQSPSNKVTEKGKDVELRCDPISGHTALYWYRQSLGQGLEFLIYFQGNSAPDKSGLPSDRFSAERTGGSVSTLTIQRTQQEDSAVYLCASSWGQGAYEQYFGPGTRLTVT.

The chain links TRBV19 to TRBJ2-5, with a tentative D call TRBD2 (6 bases). Germline lookup yields CDR1 LNHDA and CDR2 SQIVND (reference sequence). CDR3 length: 13 residues. Trimming stripped 5 bases from V and 2 bases from J, with 9 bases between. The CDR3 here is CASSWGGQETQYF. The DNA for the CDR3 is TGTGCCAGTAGTTGGGGAGGACAAGAGACCCAGTACTTC. The entire variable domain, with the rest obtained from reference TRBV19 and TRBJ2-5, is as follows: DGGITQSPKYLFRKEGQNVTLSCEQNLNHDAMYWYRQDPGQGLRLIYYSQIVNDFQKGDIAEGYSVSREKKESFPLTVTSAQKNPTAFYLCASSWGGQETQYFGPGTRLLVL.

This chain connects TRBV7-9 to TRBJ2-3; D is perhaps TRBD2 (5 bases). There are 14 residues in the CDR3. CDR1 and CDR2 (germline): SEHNR, FQNEAQ (reference sequence). V was trimmed by 4 bases and J by 2 bases, leaving 10 bases between them. The CDR3 region has the DNA TGTGCCAGCAGCTATACGGGGAACACAGATACGCAGTATTTT. As protein: CASSYTGNTDTQYF.

The chain has TRBV7-9 and TRBJ2-5; the match to TRBD2 covers 7 bases. With 5 bases clipped from V and 5 bases from J, the junction kept 5 bases outside the gene matches. Germline CDR1 is SEHNR and CDR2 is FQNEAQ (reference sequence). The CDR3 is made up of 13 amino acids. The CDR3 here is CASSRGVRETQYF. DNA of the CDR3: TGTGCCAGCAGCCGGGGGGTTAGGGAGACCCAGTACTTC.

This sequence joins TRBV27 and TRBJ1-3; no reliable D call. Trimming stripped 2 bases from V and 2 bases from J, with 10 bases between. From germline, CDR1 is MNHEY and CDR2 SMNVEV (reference sequence). The CDR3 spans 15 residues. The CDR3 reads CASSLDGGTGNTIYF. In nucleotides, the CDR3 is TGTGCCAGCAGTTTAGACGGCGGCACTGGAAACACCATATATTTT.

The chain couples TRBV4-3 to TRBJ2-2; 10 nucleotides agree with TRBD1. The germline V gene has CDR1 LGHNA and CDR2 YSLEER. Trimming cost V 0 bases and J 3 bases; bases outside gene matches: 7. This CDR3 contains 18 residues. The CDR3 protein is CASSQDSRGQGYTGELFF. CDR3 bases: TGCGCCAGCAGCCAAGATTCTCGGGGACAGGGGTACACCGGGGAGCTGTTTTTT.

The chain employs TRBV19 and TRBJ1-5; 7 bases map to TRBD1. Germline V gives CDR1 LNHDA, CDR2 SQIVND (reference sequence). V shed 9 bases and J 3 bases; nucleotides not matched to a gene: 5. The CDR3 covers 13 residues. The CDR3 DNA reads TGTGCCAGCTCGGGACAGTCCAATCAGCCCCAGCATTTT. Its protein is CASSGQSNQPQHF.

V and J are TRBV7-2 and TRBJ2-3; 11 nucleotides agree with TRBD2. This CDR3 contains 16 residues. Germline V CDR1 and CDR2: SGHTA, FQGNSA. The J segment lost 1 base and the V segment lost 1 base, leaving 1 base of the junction unmatched. The DNA of the CDR3 is TGTGCCAGCAGCTTAGGTAGCGGGGGGGGCACAGATACGCAGTATTTT. Its protein product is CASSLGSGGGTDTQYF.

The chain carries TRBV11-2 and TRBJ1-1; 10 bases align to TRBD1. CDR1 and CDR2 (germline): SGHAT, FQNNGV. Trimming at V came to 5 bases and at J to 1 base, leaving 4 bases not matched to a gene. CDR3 size: 15 residues. The CDR3 reads CASSIRTGGNTEAFF. The CDR3 DNA reads TGTGCCAGCAGCATACGGACAGGGGGGAACACTGAAGCTTTCTTT. Filled out from reference TRBV11-2 and TRBJ1-1, the complete variable domain reads EAGVAQSPRYKIIEKRQSVAFWCNPISGHATLYWYQQILGQGPKLLIQFQNNGVVDDSQLPKDRFSAERLKGVDSTLKIQPAKLEDSAVYLCASSIRTGGNTEAFFGQGTRLTVV.

This chain connects TRBV7-9 to TRBJ1-4; D unresolved. Germline V gene sequence: CDR1 SEHNR, CDR2 FQNEAQ (reference sequence). The CDR3 is made up of 12 amino acids. Deletions cut 4 bases from V and 15 bases from J, with 15 bases between. The CDR3 region is CASSWSAGGVFF. The CDR3 DNA reads as TGTGCCAGCAGCTGGTCGGCGGGAGGAGTGTTTTTT. The entire variable domain, with the rest obtained from reference TRBV7-9 and TRBJ1-4, is as follows: DTGVSQNPRHKITKRGQNVTFRCDPISEHNRLYWYRQTLGQGPEFLTYFQNEAQLEKSRLLSDRFSAERPKGSFSTLEIQRTEQGDSAMYLCASSWSAGGVFFGSGTQLSVL.

The genes are TRBV7-2 and TRBJ2-1, with TRBD1 matching 9 bases. V was clipped by 3 bases and J by 8 bases; unmatched bases: 11. Germline CDR1 SGHTA, CDR2 FQGNSA. The CDR3 is 16 amino acids. CDR3 coding DNA: TGTGCCAGCAGCTTCCCCCGGGACAGGGAAGACGATGAGCAGTTCTTC. This codes for CASSFPRDREDDEQFF.